This T cell receptor (beta chain) was captured by sequencing in a study of blood T cell repertoires in COVID-19. This clone was found a few times. Original handling: Estimated nucleated cell counts came from reference gene primer amplification. The assay was immunoSEQ multiplex PCR, and TCRdb's table has in-frame clones only and misses some. That table supplies the V and J calls and clone size; D and trimming were determined from the DNA. The sample lists roughly 450,000 clones; less than 95% were seen once. CDR3 length: 14 residues. Germline lookup yields CDR1 KGHSH and CDR2 LQKENI. Trimming took off 3 bases at V and 2 bases at J, with 10 bases between the two ends.

The specimen sequenced was PBMCs or T cells enriched from blood (not recorded which). The chain carries TRBV18 and TRBJ1-1, with D uncertain. The TCR comes from a man aged 18-30 years who had recovered from COVID-19. The CDR3 spells CASSPEVINTEAFF. As DNA, the CDR3 is TGTGCCAGCTCACCGGAGGTGATCAACACTGAAGCTTTCTTT. Supplemented by reference TRBV18 and TRBJ1-1, the full variable domain reads NAGVMQNPRHLVRRRGQEARLRCSPMKGHSHVYWYRQLPEEGLKFMVYLQKENIIDESGMPKERFSAEFPKEGPSILRIQQVVRGDSAAYFCASSPEVINTEAFFGQGTRLTVV.